What follows are 27 T cell receptor beta chains derived from one specimen sequenced in a study of radiotherapy plus CTLA-4 blockade in lung cancer. The protocol was immunoSEQ multiplex PCR, while the TCRdb copy is restricted to in-frame clones and leaves out a portion. This sample has 40,000 to 55,000 clones, with 86% found just once. Here the sequenced sample was peripheral blood, taken from a patient treated with radiotherapy plus ipilimumab. These receptors were obtained from a human donor with non-small cell lung cancer that progressed on radiotherapy plus ipilimumab. Some clones in this sample may be carry-over from other donors' samples.

CDR3 residues: CASVRRSSYEQYF. The CDR3 DNA follows: TGTGCCAGCGTACGGAGGAGCTCCTACGAGCAGTACTTC. J is TRBJ2-7 and V is TRBV5-6; a weak D match, TRBD2 (5 bases). V was cut by 7 bases and J by 0 bases, with 11 bases left in between. The CDR3 spans 13 residues. The germline V gene has CDR1 SGHDT and CDR2 YYEEEE.

The rearrangement links TRBV10-2 to TRBJ2-7; D uncertain. Per the germline V gene, CDR1 is WSHSY and CDR2 is SAAADI. V was trimmed by 1 base and J by 2 bases, leaving 9 bases between them. This CDR3 region has 14 residues. The CDR3, as DNA: TGCGCCAGCAGTGAGTTGGGCGTCGCCTACGAGCAGTACTTC. It codes for CASSELGVAYEQYF.

This clone was counted a few times. This chain joins TRBV5-1 and TRBJ1-4; a possible D gene is TRBD1 (6 bases). Germline lookup yields CDR1 SGHRS and CDR2 YFSETQ. Trimming removed 4 bases from V and 8 bases from J, with 15 bases in between. This CDR3 comprises 14 residues. The CDR3 region is CASSKEQGREKLFF. The CDR3 DNA reads TGCGCCAGCAGCAAGGAACAGGGAAGGGAAAAACTGTTTTTT.

The chain links TRBV11-2 to TRBJ2-7; 8 bases map to TRBD1. V was pared by 6 bases and J by 4 bases, with 11 bases of the junction left unmatched. CDR1 SGHAT and CDR2 FQNNGV come from the germline V gene. The CDR3 extends over 15 amino acids. Written as DNA, the CDR3 is TGTGCCAGCAGTTCACAGGGGGTAGTAGGGTACGAGCAGTACTTC. It translates to CASSSQGVVGYEQYF.

This chain uses TRBV2 with TRBJ2-7; 8 bases are a match to TRBD2. CDR3 size: 13 residues. With V trimmed by 4 bases and J by 3 bases, 2 bases remained unmatched. Germline V lookup: CDR1 SNHLY, CDR2 FYNNEI. CDR3 protein: CASSVAGSYEQYF. CDR3 nucleotides: TGTGCCAGCAGTGTAGCGGGGAGCTACGAGCAGTACTTC.

The chain uses TRBV10-3 and TRBJ1-3; D remains ambiguous. This CDR3 is built from 16 residues. The V end lost 2 bases, the J end lost 0 bases, and 11 bases lay between the germline ends. Germline V CDR1 and CDR2: ENHRY, SYGVKD. The DNA of the CDR3 is TGTGCCATCAGTGAGGGCAGGTCCCACTCTGGAAACACCATATATTTT. Its translation is CAISEGRSHSGNTIYF.

A few counts support this clone. The chain is built from TRBV6-6 and TRBJ2-7; 8 nucleotides match TRBD2. The germline V gene encodes CDR1 MNHNY and CDR2 SVGAGI (reference sequence). J lost 0 bases, V lost 8 bases, and 3 bases had no gene match. This CDR3 has 13 residues. The CDR3, as DNA: TGTGCCAGCCGGGGGGGACACTCCTACGAGCAGTACTTC. This translates into CASRGGHSYEQYF.

This clone was observed a few times. The chain couples TRBV5-6 to TRBJ2-3; 11 bases line up with TRBD2. Germline CDR1 is SGHDT and CDR2 is YYEEEE. The CDR3 contains 17 residues. After removal of 6 bases from V and 0 bases from J, the junction contained 9 bases not matched to a gene. The CDR3 coding sequence is TGTGCCAGCATAGGGTTGGGACTAGCGGCTAGCACAGATACGCAGTATTTT. It codes for CASIGLGLAASTDTQYF.

CDR3 bases: TGTGCCAGTAGTACCGGGACAGGGGTAATCTATGGCTACACCTTC. Its protein product is CASSTGTGVIYGYTF. V is TRBV19 and J is TRBJ1-2; 10 nucleotides align to TRBD1. Per germline, CDR1 LNHDA and CDR2 SQIVND (reference sequence). J was trimmed by 4 bases and V by 4 bases; bases with no gene match: 6. CDR3 length: 15 residues.

The chain is built from TRBV27 and TRBJ2-1; D perhaps matches TRBD2 (6 bases). Per the germline V gene, CDR1 is MNHEY and CDR2 is SMNVEV (reference sequence). The CDR3 consists of 14 residues. Trimming took 3 bases from V and 7 from J, leaving 13 bases between them. The CDR3 DNA is TGTGCCAGCAGTTTGACTAGAACATTTAATGAGCAGTTCTTC. This encodes CASSLTRTFNEQFF.

CDR3 nucleotide sequence: TGTGCCAGTAGCCAGGGAAGGGTCACCGGGGAGCTGTTTTTT. This sequence encodes CASSQGRVTGELFF. The chain recombines TRBV19 with TRBJ2-2; the D gene is possibly TRBD1 (5 bases). The ends were cut back, 6 bases at V and 4 bases at J, with 12 bases in the middle. The CDR3 runs to 14 residues. Germline CDR1 reads LNHDA; CDR2 reads SQIVND (reference sequence).

Worth noting for this clone: In the same sample, other DNA sequences code for this CDR3. V is TRBV6-5 and J is TRBJ2-7, with D perhaps matching TRBD1 (5 bases). The CDR3 length is 15 residues. The germline CDR1 and CDR2 sequences are MNHEY and SVGAGI. With 6 bases removed from V and 2 bases from J, the gap between germline ends came to 17 bases. In DNA, the CDR3 is TGTGCCAGCAGCCTAAACACAGGTGGGACCTACGAGCAGTACTTC. Protein product: CASSLNTGGTYEQYF.

The chain joins TRBV7-9 to TRBJ2-7; TRBD1 aligns across 7 bases. Germline values: CDR1 SEHNR, CDR2 FQNEAQ (reference sequence). The CDR3 sequence is 14 residues long. Trimming removed 1 base from V and 5 bases from J; junction bases left unmatched: 5. This CDR3 is CASSLVQGIDEQYF. CDR3 coding DNA: TGTGCCAGCAGCTTAGTACAGGGGATCGACGAGCAGTACTTC.

V usage is TRBV10-3 and J usage is TRBJ2-2; tentative D call: TRBD1 (5 bases). The CDR3 consists of 13 residues. From germline, CDR1 is ENHRY and CDR2 SYGVKD. V lost 6 bases and J lost 4, with 9 bases in between. The CDR3 protein is CAISDSITGELFF. Here the CDR3 DNA reads TGTGCCATCAGCGACAGCATCACCGGGGAGCTGTTTTTT.

This chain joins TRBV9 and TRBJ1-4; 7 bases map to TRBD1. Germline V gene lookup returns CDR1 SGDLS and CDR2 YYNGEE. V was clipped by 2 bases and J by 7 bases; unmatched bases: 8. This CDR3 is 15 amino acids long. In DNA, the CDR3 is TGTGCCAGCAGCGTCCAGACAGGGCCATTTGAAAAACTGTTTTTT. It specifies CASSVQTGPFEKLFF.

Here the CDR3 DNA reads TGTGCCAGCATAGGACAGGGTCGTTTCAATGAGCAGTTCTTC. It specifies CASIGQGRFNEQFF. This chain links TRBV27 with TRBJ2-1, with 8 bases identical to TRBD1. The germline CDR1 and CDR2 sequences are MNHEY and SMNVEV (reference sequence). V lost 7 bases to trimming and J lost 6 bases; unmatched junction nucleotides: 8. The CDR3 runs to 14 residues.

The chain couples TRBV11-2 to TRBJ2-7; a possible D gene is TRBD2 (6 bases). The V and J ends lost 0 bases and 3 bases respectively, with 12 bases between them. Germline CDR1 SGHAT, CDR2 FQNNGV. The CDR3 has 15 amino acids. The CDR3 DNA sequence: TGTGCCAGCAGCTTAGATCCGGGGGTTGGCTACGAGCAGTACTTC. This translates into CASSLDPGVGYEQYF. The full variable domain, completed using reference TRBV11-2 and TRBJ2-7, is EAGVAQSPRYKIIEKRQSVAFWCNPISGHATLYWYQQILGQGPKLLIQFQNNGVVDDSQLPKDRFSAERLKGVDSTLKIQPAKLEDSAVYLCASSLDPGVGYEQYFGPGTRLTVT.

The rearrangement links TRBV7-6 to TRBJ2-2; weak D call: TRBD1 (6 bases). Between the trimmed V and J ends, which lost 6 bases and 7 bases, there was a span of 12 bases. Germline V gives CDR1 SGHVS, CDR2 FNYEAQ. There are 13 residues in the CDR3. The CDR3 sequence: CASSAGESGELFF. The CDR3 nucleotides read TGTGCCAGCAGTGCAGGGGAGAGCGGGGAGCTGTTTTTT.

A single count supports this clone. This chain connects TRBV29-1 to TRBJ2-4, with 7 bases aligning to TRBD1. Per the germline V gene, CDR1 is SQVTM and CDR2 is ANQGSEA. The CDR3 is 13 residues long. V was clipped by 5 bases and J by 0 bases; unmatched bases: 1. CDR3 residues: CSVTGEAKNIQYF. The CDR3 coding sequence is TGCAGCGTTACAGGGGAAGCCAAAAACATTCAGTACTTC.

This chain joins TRBV11-2 and TRBJ2-1; the D gene is possibly TRBD1 (6 bases). This CDR3 is 15 amino acids long. Germline V gene lookup returns CDR1 SGHAT and CDR2 FQNNGV. Between the trimmed V and J ends, which lost 3 bases and 4 bases, there was a span of 13 bases. The CDR3 spells CASSLGAPAYNEQFF. As DNA, the CDR3 is TGTGCCAGCAGCTTGGGGGCCCCCGCTTACAATGAGCAGTTCTTC.

The gene calls are TRBV19 and TRBJ1-1; the D gene is possibly TRBD1 (6 bases). The ends were cut back, 2 bases at V and 4 bases at J, with 11 bases in the middle. The CDR3 runs 14 residues. Germline loops: CDR1 LNHDA, CDR2 SQIVND (reference sequence). The CDR3 region has the DNA TGTGCCAGTAGTATACAGGGGACCCTCACTGAAGCTTTCTTT. Amino acids: CASSIQGTLTEAFF.

The rearrangement links TRBV11-2 to TRBJ2-5, with a tentative D call TRBD2 (5 bases). The J call is in doubt because the DNA end fits TRBJ2-7 better. From germline, CDR1 is SGHAT and CDR2 FQNNGV. CDR3 length equals 16 residues. In nucleotides, the CDR3 is TGTGCCAGCAGCTTTGGCGGGTTGGGTGGGGTCTACGAGCAGTACTTC. It encodes CASSFGGLGGVYEQYF.

In its sample, this clone was seen a few times. V is TRBV5-6 and J is TRBJ1-1; D is ambiguous. CDR1 SGHDT and CDR2 YYEEEE come from the germline V gene. V lost 2 bases and J lost 8, with 10 bases in between. The CDR3 loop spans 12 amino acids. CDR3 nucleotide sequence: TGTGCCAGCAGCTTTCAGGCCATCGAAGCTTTCTTT. It is translated as CASSFQAIEAFF.

V gene TRBV7-6 combines with J gene TRBJ2-7; tentatively, D is TRBD1 (6 bases). CDR1 SGHVS and CDR2 FNYEAQ come from the germline V gene. Trimming stripped 1 base from V and 7 bases from J, with 14 bases between. The CDR3 contains 14 residues. The CDR3 DNA sequence: TGTGCCAGCAGCTTAGTGCAGGGGCCCTGGGAGCAGTACTTC. Translating gives CASSLVQGPWEQYF.

This clone was seen once. The V gene is TRBV9, the J gene TRBJ2-1; tentatively, D is TRBD1 (6 bases). The length of the CDR3 is 13 residues. Deletions cut 4 bases from V and 5 bases from J, with 10 bases between. CDR1 SGDLS and CDR2 YYNGEE come from the germline V gene. The CDR3 DNA reads as TGTGCCAGCAGCACCAGGGACAACAATGAGCAGTTCTTC. It yields the protein CASSTRDNNEQFF.

The rearrangement uses TRBV7-2 and TRBJ2-7, with TRBD1 identical over 8 bases. Germline lookup yields CDR1 SGHTA and CDR2 FQGNSA. The CDR3 is 14 amino acids. The V and J ends lost 5 bases and 2 bases, in that order; junction bases with no gene match: 5. The CDR3 DNA reads as TGTGCCAGCAGCCAAGGACAGGGACCCTACGAGCAGTACTTC. Encoded protein: CASSQGQGPYEQYF. The full variable domain, rest sourced from reference TRBV7-2 and TRBJ2-7, is GAGVSQSPSNKVTEKGKDVELRCDPISGHTALYWYRQSLGQGLEFLIYFQGNSAPDKSGLPSDRFSAERTGGSVSTLTIQRTQQEDSAVYLCASSQGQGPYEQYFGPGTRLTVT.

The V and J genes are TRBV5-6 and TRBJ1-2; D gene uncertain. V shed 5 bases and J shed 8 bases, with 13 bases lying between them. The germline V gene has CDR1 SGHDT and CDR2 YYEEEE. The CDR3 has 12 amino acids. The DNA of the CDR3 is TGTGCCAGCAGGCTTTTTGGAGGCGGCTACACCTTC. Protein product: CASRLFGGGYTF.